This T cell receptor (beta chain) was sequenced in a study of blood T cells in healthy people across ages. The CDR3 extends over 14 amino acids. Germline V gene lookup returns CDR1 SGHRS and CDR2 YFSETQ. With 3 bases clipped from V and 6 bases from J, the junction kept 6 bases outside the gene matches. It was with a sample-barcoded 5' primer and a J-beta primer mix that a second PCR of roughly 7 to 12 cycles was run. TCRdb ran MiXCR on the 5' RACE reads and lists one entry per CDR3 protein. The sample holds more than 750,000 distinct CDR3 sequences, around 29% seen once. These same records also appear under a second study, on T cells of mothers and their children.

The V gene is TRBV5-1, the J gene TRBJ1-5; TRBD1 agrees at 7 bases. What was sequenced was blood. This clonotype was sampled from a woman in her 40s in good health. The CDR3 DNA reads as TGCGCCAGCAGCTCCAGACAGGGAGGTCAGCCCCAGCATTTT. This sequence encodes CASSSRQGGQPQHF. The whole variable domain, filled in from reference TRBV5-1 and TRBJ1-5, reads KAGVTQTPRYLIKTRGQQVTLSCSPISGHRSVSWYQQTPGQGLQFLFEYFSETQRNKGNFPGRFSGRQFSNSRSEMNVSTLELGDSALYLCASSSRQGGQPQHFGDGTRLSIL.